This T cell receptor (beta chain) derives from a study of T cell responses to AZD1222 COVID-19 vaccine. The V segment lost 5 bases and the J segment 5 bases; nucleotides outside the gene matches: 10. This CDR3 contains 16 residues. CDR1 and CDR2 from the germline V gene are MDHEN and SYDVKM. Data came from immunoSEQ multiplex PCR; TCRdb stores just in-frame clones and leaves some out. The data show over 110,000 clones, approximately 93% seen once. Details on this clone: The target antigen is unknown.

Study observations and caveats: Spike-spanning, vaccine-associated CD4 TCRs were dominant at 160-218 and 743-854. There were mostly white British donors and more females than males, and clonal diversity was possibly underestimated.

This TCR was sampled from an adult who had recovered from COVID-19. The chain couples TRBV28 to TRBJ2-5, with 11 bases identical to TRBD2. Sequencing was performed on peripheral blood, taken after recovery from COVID-19. The CDR3: CASSTRLAGPLETQYF. The CDR3, as DNA: TGTGCCAGCAGTACTAGACTAGCGGGGCCTCTGGAGACCCAGTACTTC.